The source of this T cell receptor (beta chain) is a study of blood T cell repertoires in COVID-19. Across the study: Spain, Italy and the United States supplied samples that represented acute and convalescent COVID-19. The analysed material was cDNA or gDNA that came from T cells, B-cell-depleted T cells, or PBMCs.

As handled by the study authors: Amplifying reference gene primers gave estimates of nucleated cell counts. Profiling relied on immunoSEQ multiplex PCR, and the TCRdb table lists in-frame clones only, not all of them. V, J and clone size are taken as reported in that table, and D and trimming were inferred from the DNA itself. Of 300,000 or so clones in the sample, about 86% were seen once. The V gene lost 6 bases and the J gene lost 5 bases, with 8 bases spanning the gap. The CDR3 has 12 residues. Germline assignment: CDR1 LNHDA and CDR2 SQIVND (reference sequence). What was sequenced was peripheral blood. The V gene is TRBV19, the J gene TRBJ1-5; D gene unclear. The sequence was collected from a woman aged 45 to 65 with acute or convalescent COVID-19. This CDR3 reads CASRARDQPQHF. In DNA form, the CDR3 reads TGTGCCAGTAGGGCCCGGGATCAGCCCCAGCATTTT.